This note documents a single TCR beta chain sequence. The data originate from a study of shared clonotypes between healthy human individuals. CDR1 is SGHAT and CDR2 is FQNNGV in the germline V gene. There are 14 residues in the CDR3. The germline V and J ends were trimmed by 5 bases and 6 bases, with 11 bases remaining between them. Using immunoSEQ multiplex PCR, the repertoire was profiled, and TCRdb retains in-frame clones only, with some absent. The table has some 2.4 million clones, under 95% seen once; the top ten hold 0.36%. The receptor's source is a man aged 18 to 29 in good health. Some clones in this sample may be carry-over from other donors' samples. Input material: naive CD4+ T cells from PBMCs. The subset is: CD45RA+ positively selected. J is TRBJ1-6 and V is TRBV11-2; D perhaps matches TRBD1 (5 bases). CDR3 nucleotides: TGTGCCAGCAGCGAAGACAGCACTAATTCACCCCTCCACTTT. This sequence encodes CASSEDSTNSPLHF.